This TCR beta chain stems from a study of OX40 agonist ivuxolimab in advanced cancers. Overall study: Patients received ivuxolimab, an intravenous treatment, every 2 weeks at 0.01 to 10 mg/kg. Each dose-escalation patient presented with hepatocellular carcinoma, melanoma, renal cell or head and neck cancer. Those enrolled were approximately 87% male, with a mean age of 60 years and ages from roughly 20 to 90. Study-wide results and limits: There were, on average, more expanded clones in CD8+ T cells than in CD4+.

In the case of this clone: Its target is not known.

Assay: immunoSEQ multiplex PCR; the TCRdb copy retains only in-frame clones and omits some. Found here are roughly 80,000 clones, approximately 90% of them singletons; the top ten hold around 0.75%. Germline V gene lookup returns CDR1 KGHSH and CDR2 LQKENI. V shed 2 bases and J shed 2 bases, with 9 bases lying between them. This CDR3 spans 14 amino acids. V is TRBV18 and J is TRBJ2-5; D perhaps matches TRBD1 (6 bases). The clonotype comes from an adult with an advanced solid tumor such as melanoma, head and neck, liver or kidney cancer. This specimen consisted of CD4+ or CD8+ T cells sorted from blood, obtained in a trial of the OX40 agonist ivuxolimab. The CDR3 DNA reads TGTGCCAGCTCACCATACAGGGATCAAGAGACCCAGTACTTC. Translation gives CASSPYRDQETQYF.